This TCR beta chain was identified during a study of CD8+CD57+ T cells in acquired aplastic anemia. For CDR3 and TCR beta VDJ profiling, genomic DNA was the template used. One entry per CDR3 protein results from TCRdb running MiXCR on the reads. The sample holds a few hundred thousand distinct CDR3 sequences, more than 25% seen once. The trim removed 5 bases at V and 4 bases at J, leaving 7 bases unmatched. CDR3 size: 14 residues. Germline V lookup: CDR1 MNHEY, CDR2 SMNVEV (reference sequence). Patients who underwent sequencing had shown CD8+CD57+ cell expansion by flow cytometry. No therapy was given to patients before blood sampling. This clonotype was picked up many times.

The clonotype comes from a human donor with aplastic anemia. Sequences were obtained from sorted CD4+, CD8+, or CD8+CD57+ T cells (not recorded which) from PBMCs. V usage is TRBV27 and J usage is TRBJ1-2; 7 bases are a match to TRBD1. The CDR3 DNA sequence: TGTGCCAGCAGTCCATTGACAGGGATCTATGGCTACACCTTC. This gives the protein CASSPLTGIYGYTF.